Following are 24 T cell receptor beta chains from one sample sequenced in a study of T cell changes during pregnancy in multiple sclerosis. Assay: immunoSEQ multiplex PCR; the TCRdb copy retains only in-frame clones and omits some. This table has 50,000 to 70,000 clones, over 90% appearing once. This sample comprised peripheral blood, obtained in the first trimester of pregnancy. The receptors here all came from a female donor with multiple sclerosis, enrolled in a pregnancy study.

The rearrangement links TRBV7-9 to TRBJ2-5, with 8 bases that match TRBD2. The junction had 6 bases not matched to a gene; V was cut back by 7 bases and J by 2 bases. This CDR3 spans 14 amino acids. From germline, CDR1 is SEHNR and CDR2 FQNEAQ (reference sequence). CDR3 sequence (DNA): TGTGCCAGCACCCAGCGGGGGCTACAAGAGACCCAGTACTTC. It codes for CASTQRGLQETQYF.

V usage is TRBV5-4 and J usage is TRBJ2-5, with 10 bases lining up with TRBD2. The CDR3 is made up of 16 amino acids. Germline V gene data show CDR1 as SGHNT and CDR2 as YYREEE (reference sequence). The trim removed 4 bases at V and 1 base at J, leaving 7 bases unmatched. The CDR3 here is CASSPSKRGGQETQYF. CDR3 DNA sequence: TGTGCCAGCAGCCCCTCGAAGCGGGGGGGCCAAGAGACCCAGTACTTC. Using reference TRBV5-4 and TRBJ2-5 for the parts outside the CDR3, the full variable domain is ETGVTQSPTHLIKTRGQQVTLRCSSQSGHNTVSWYQQALGQGPQFIFQYYREEENGRGNFPPRFSGLQFPNYSSELNVNALELDDSALYLCASSPSKRGGQETQYFGPGTRLLVL.

J is TRBJ2-3 and V is TRBV7-2; 7 bases align to TRBD2. The CDR3 sequence is 15 residues long. V lost 1 base, J lost 3 bases, and 4 bases stayed unmatched. Germline lookup yields CDR1 SGHTA and CDR2 FQGNSA. CDR3 sequence reads: CASSLVKGGTDTQYF. In DNA, the CDR3 is TGTGCCAGCAGCTTAGTTAAGGGAGGGACAGATACGCAGTATTTT.

The V call is TRBV10-3, the J call TRBJ2-1; 12 nucleotides match TRBD2. Germline lookup yields CDR1 ENHRY and CDR2 SYGVKD. V lost 4 bases and J lost 0; bases outside the gene matches: 7. The CDR3 runs to 18 residues. CDR3 coding DNA: TGTGCCATCAGTGGCCTAGCGGGGGGGGAAAGCTCCTACAATGAGCAGTTCTTC. Amino acids: CAISGLAGGESSYNEQFF.

The rearrangement uses TRBV30 and TRBJ1-6; the D is unclear. V lost 0 bases and J 3 bases, leaving 6 bases between the germline ends. CDR1 and CDR2 (germline): GTSNPN, SVGIG (reference sequence). The CDR3 is made up of 14 amino acids. The CDR3, as DNA: TGTGCCTGGAGTGTGGCCCACTATAATTCACCCCTCCACTTT. Translated, it gives CAWSVAHYNSPLHF.

The V gene is TRBV5-1, the J gene TRBJ1-1; 7 positions match TRBD1. The germline CDR1 and CDR2 sequences are SGHRS and YFSETQ. The CDR3 spans 14 residues. Germline trimming cut 4 bases from V and 2 bases from J; bases unmatched to any gene: 5. CDR3 DNA: TGCGCCAGCAGCGGGGGGACAGCTAACACTGAAGCTTTCTTT. Translated, it gives CASSGGTANTEAFF.

The chain joins TRBV5-6 to TRBJ2-7; unclear D gene. Trimming took 1 base from V and 1 from J, leaving 6 bases between them. CDR1 is SGHDT and CDR2 is YYEEEE in the germline V gene. This CDR3 region has 13 residues. CDR3 region: CASSLLLSYEQYF. In nucleotides, the CDR3 is TGTGCCAGCAGCTTGCTTCTATCCTACGAGCAGTACTTC. Complete variable domain (other parts from reference TRBV5-6 and TRBJ2-7): DAGVTQSPTHLIKTRGQQVTLRCSPKSGHDTVSWYQQALGQGPQFIFQYYEEEERQRGNFPDRFSGHQFPNYSSELNVNALLLGDSALYLCASSLLLSYEQYFGPGTRLTVT.

The chain recombines TRBV21-1 with TRBJ2-2; the table's D call of TRBD1 was not tested on the DNA. TRBV21-1 is labeled a pseudogene. The CDR3 spans 16 residues. CDR3 sequence reads: CASSTPGQGDTGELFF. The CDR3 bases are TGTGCCAGCAGCACTCCGGGACAGGGTGACACCGGGGAGCTGTTTTTT.

The chain uses TRBV6-1 and TRBJ2-7; 11 positions agree with TRBD1. The CDR3 has 16 amino acids. Germline V gene data show CDR1 as MNHNS and CDR2 as SASEGT. V trimming: 4 bases; J trimming: 2 bases; junction bases outside the gene matches: 7. CDR3 sequence reads: CASSVGPGQGAYEQYF. CDR3 bases: TGTGCCAGCAGTGTTGGACCGGGACAGGGGGCCTACGAGCAGTACTTC.

This chain links TRBV7-3 with TRBJ2-3; 10 nucleotides agree with TRBD1. Germline V CDR1 and CDR2: SGHTA, FQGTGA. CDR3 length equals 13 residues. Unmatched junction bases numbered 4, after V lost 4 bases and J lost 9 bases. CDR3 in DNA: TGTGCCAGCAGCTCGGGGACAGGGGAGACGCAGTATTTT. The encoded protein is CASSSGTGETQYF.

This clone came up once. The chain has TRBV19 and TRBJ1-1; D not resolved. Trimming shortened V by 0 bases and J by 3 bases, and 8 bases separated the two germline ends. Looked up from germline, CDR1 is LNHDA and CDR2 is SQIVND (reference sequence). The CDR3 sequence is 14 residues long. The CDR3 DNA is TGTGCCAGTAGTATAGATCTATTGGACACTGAAGCTTTCTTT. Its protein product is CASSIDLLDTEAFF.

The chain recombines TRBV27 with TRBJ2-7; TRBD1 matches at 10 bases. V lost 1 base to trimming and J lost 12 bases; unmatched junction nucleotides: 18. Germline V gives CDR1 MNHEY, CDR2 SMNVEV (reference sequence). This CDR3 is 17 amino acids long. CDR3 DNA sequence: TGTGCCAGCAGTTTATACCCGCCAGACAGGGGGCGGATGAACTTGTACTTC. Encoded protein: CASSLYPPDRGRMNLYF.

This chain connects TRBV1 to TRBJ1-2; the table gives TRBD1 as D, unverified against the DNA. TRBV1 is designated a pseudogene. The CDR3 is 16 residues long. The CDR3 nucleotides are TGCACCAGCAGCCAAGAGAACACAGGAGCTAACTATGGCTACACCTTC. Residues: CTSSQENTGANYGYTF.

This clone was seen a few times. The chain is built from TRBV7-9 and TRBJ1-2, with 7 bases fitting TRBD1. In germline, CDR1 is SEHNR, CDR2 FQNEAQ (reference sequence). The CDR3 contains 14 residues. Germline trimming cut 3 bases from V and 1 base from J; bases unmatched to any gene: 2. The CDR3 reads CASSFTGVNYGYTF. CDR3 sequence (DNA): TGTGCCAGCAGCTTTACAGGGGTTAACTATGGCTACACCTTC.

The V and J genes are TRBV19 and TRBJ1-5; D not resolved. The CDR3 sequence is 14 residues long. Trimming cost V 10 bases and J 0 bases, with 13 bases left between them. The V gene's germline CDR1 is LNHDA and CDR2 SQIVND (reference sequence). In DNA, the CDR3 is TGTGCCATCTCCCTCTCCTTTAGCAATCAGCCCCAGCATTTT. Translation gives CAISLSFSNQPQHF.

The chain is built from TRBV5-4 and TRBJ2-7, with D possibly matching TRBD2 (5 bases). The CDR3 spans 14 residues. V was shortened by 4 bases and J by 3 bases, with 14 bases between the two germline ends. Germline lookup yields CDR1 SGHNT and CDR2 YYREEE (reference sequence). The CDR3 DNA is TGTGCCAGCAGCCGTACCGACGGGGTCTACGAGCAGTACTTC. Translation: CASSRTDGVYEQYF. Full variable domain (rest looked up from reference TRBV5-4 and TRBJ2-7): ETGVTQSPTHLIKTRGQQVTLRCSSQSGHNTVSWYQQALGQGPQFIFQYYREEENGRGNFPPRFSGLQFPNYSSELNVNALELDDSALYLCASSRTDGVYEQYFGPGTRLTVT.

J is TRBJ2-1 and V is TRBV9; TRBD2 aligns across 15 bases. CDR1 is SGDLS and CDR2 is YYNGEE in the germline V gene. V shed 2 bases and J 1 base; nucleotides not matched to a gene: 4. The CDR3 length is 18 residues. In DNA form, the CDR3 reads TGTGCCAGCAGCGTTGGACTAGCGGGGGGGCCTTCCTACAATGAGCAGTTCTTC. Protein sequence: CASSVGLAGGPSYNEQFF.

The chain employs TRBV2 and TRBJ2-5, with 7 bases matching TRBD2. V shed 6 bases, J shed 5 bases, and the junction held 9 bases outside the gene matches. This CDR3 comprises 14 residues. The germline gives CDR1 SNHLY, CDR2 FYNNEI. The DNA of the CDR3 is TGTGCCAGCAGGTGGGGGAGGGTTGAGGAGACCCAGTACTTC. Residues: CASRWGRVEETQYF.

The chain carries TRBV19 and TRBJ1-1; D is unclear. Trimming pared 1 base from V and 1 base from J, leaving 7 bases between. Germline lookup yields CDR1 LNHDA and CDR2 SQIVND (reference sequence). CDR3 length: 14 amino acids. CDR3: CASSIGHQNTEAFF. For the CDR3, the DNA is TGTGCCAGTAGTATAGGACATCAGAACACTGAAGCTTTCTTT.

J is TRBJ1-1 and V is TRBV12-5, with 9 bases fitting TRBD1. Trimming cost V 7 bases and J 5 bases; bases outside gene matches: 11. The CDR3 spans 15 residues. Germline CDR1 and CDR2: LGHNT and FRNRAP. The CDR3 nucleotides read TGTGCTAGTGCACAGGGGGCGCCCCTGGGGACTGAAGCTTTCTTT. Its translation is CASAQGAPLGTEAFF.

V is TRBV9 and J is TRBJ1-6, with D unclear. Germline-derived CDR1 and CDR2 are SGDLS and YYNGEE. There are 14 residues in the CDR3. The V gene lost 4 bases and the J gene lost 6 bases, with 11 bases spanning the gap. CDR3 sequence reads: CASSPRVSNSPLHF. In DNA form, the CDR3 reads TGTGCCAGCAGCCCCCGTGTCAGTAATTCACCCCTCCACTTT.

This clone was recorded a few times. J is TRBJ1-6 and V is TRBV6-6, with D perhaps TRBD1 (6 bases). This CDR3 comprises 13 residues. Germline V gene lookup returns CDR1 MNHNY and CDR2 SVGAGI (reference sequence). The CDR3 loop is CACGGDYNSPLHF. The CDR3 DNA is TGTGCGTGTGGGGGCGACTATAATTCACCCCTCCACTTT.

The chain carries TRBV30 and TRBJ2-2; 8 nucleotides align to TRBD1. The CDR3 covers 15 residues. CDR1 and CDR2 (germline): GTSNPN, SVGIG (reference sequence). Trimming at V came to 3 bases and at J to 3 bases, leaving 6 bases not matched to a gene. In DNA form, the CDR3 reads TGTGCCTGGAGGCAGCAGGGGGCCGACACCGGGGAGCTGTTTTTT. It codes for CAWRQQGADTGELFF.

V usage is TRBV11-2 and J usage is TRBJ1-2, with TRBD1 as a possible D gene (5 bases). The CDR3 loop spans 13 amino acids. The V end was cut by 5 bases, the J end by 4 bases, with 11 bases between. Germline CDR1 reads SGHAT; CDR2 reads FQNNGV. In DNA form, the CDR3 reads TGTGCCAGCAGCGCCGGGGGTGTCTATGGCTACACCTTC. Translation gives CASSAGGVYGYTF. Together with reference TRBV11-2 and TRBJ1-2, the CDR3 gives the full variable domain: EAGVAQSPRYKIIEKRQSVAFWCNPISGHATLYWYQQILGQGPKLLIQFQNNGVVDDSQLPKDRFSAERLKGVDSTLKIQPAKLEDSAVYLCASSAGGVYGYTFGSGTRLTVV.